This passage covers 27 T cell receptor beta chains from one sample sequenced in a study of glioma-infiltrating T cells. TCR alpha and beta CDR3 regions were amplified from RNA using iRepertoire nested multiplex PCR. TCRdb re-called the multiplex PCR reads through MiXCR, storing one row per CDR3 protein. Altogether under 200,000 distinct CDR3 sequences are present, 32% being singletons, with the ten largest covering 20% to 25%. The sample comprised glioma tissue, nonneoplastic brain tissue, or PBMCs (not recorded which). Receptors were obtained from a human donor with low-grade glioma or glioblastoma, undergoing nonglioma brain surgery, or in good health (not recorded which).

This clonotype was seen at least ten times. The chain has TRBV9 and TRBJ2-3; D unresolved. The CDR3 sequence is 14 residues long. V was pared by 0 bases and J by 2 bases, with 7 bases between. Germline V gene sequence: CDR1 SGDLS, CDR2 YYNGEE. CDR3 sequence reads: CASSVGSATDTQYF. The CDR3 DNA sequence: TGTGCCAGCAGCGTAGGAAGCGCCACAGATACGCAGTATTTT. The complete variable domain, with remaining parts taken from reference TRBV9 and TRBJ2-3, reads DSGVTQTPKHLITATGQRVTLRCSPRSGDLSVYWYQQSLDQGLQFLIQYYNGEERAKGNILERFSAQQFPDLHSELNLSSLELGDSALYFCASSVGSATDTQYFGPGTRLTVL.

This clonotype has at least ten counts. V and J are TRBV28 and TRBJ2-1; 10 nucleotides match TRBD2. Germline lookup yields CDR1 MDHEN and CDR2 SYDVKM. After removal of 5 bases from V and 7 bases from J, the junction contained 5 bases not matched to a gene. This CDR3 has 14 amino acids. Here the CDR3 reads CASSPSGSGNEQFF. CDR3 nucleotide sequence: TGTGCCAGCAGTCCTAGCGGGAGTGGGAATGAGCAGTTCTTC.

As concerns this clonotype: Germline is not matched at one junction end, which may reflect a read error. The chain employs TRBV28 and TRBJ1-2, with D maybe TRBD1 (5 bases). This CDR3 region has 15 residues. The V gene's germline CDR1 is MDHEN and CDR2 SYDVKM. In DNA, the CDR3 is TGTGCCAGCAGTTACCCCGGGAAAGGGGTGGATGGCAACACCTTC. Translation gives CASSYPGKGVDGNTF.

The table lists this clonotype with many counts. The chain combines TRBV25-1 with TRBJ1-2, with 8 bases identical to TRBD1. Germline V gene lookup returns CDR1 MGHDK and CDR2 SYGVNS. This CDR3 comprises 16 residues. With V trimmed by 5 bases and J by 8 bases, 16 bases remained unmatched. This CDR3 is CASSMMTGEVVEGYTF. CDR3 coding DNA: TGTGCCAGCAGTATGATGACAGGGGAGGTAGTAGAGGGCTACACCTTC.

There are many counts of this clonotype. V is TRBV6-2 or TRBV6-3 and J is TRBJ2-7, with no clear D. CDR3 length equals 11 residues. V lost 9 bases, J lost 5 bases, and 11 bases lay in between. Looked up from germline, CDR1 is MNHEY and CDR2 is SVGEGT. This CDR3 reads CASIGVHEQYF. The CDR3 coding sequence is TGTGCCAGTATCGGTGTGCACGAGCAGTACTTC.

Details on this clonotype: A much more abundant neighbour one base away suggests this may be a read error. The rearrangement links TRBV19 to TRBJ2-1; D gene unclear. Germline CDR1 reads LNHDA; CDR2 reads SQIVND (reference sequence). The V end was cut by 0 bases, the J end by 5 bases, with 5 bases between. This CDR3 has 13 amino acids. CDR3 loop: CASSIDLNNEQFF. The CDR3 DNA reads as TGTGCCAGTAGTATAGACCTAAACAATGAGCAGTTCTTC.

At least ten counts were recorded for this clonotype. This chain joins TRBV19 and TRBJ2-1, with D perhaps matching TRBD2 (6 bases). The V end lost 2 bases, the J end lost 7 bases, and 15 bases lay between the germline ends. The CDR3 runs to 15 residues. Germline assignment: CDR1 LNHDA and CDR2 SQIVND (reference sequence). CDR3 sequence reads: CASSIIAEGRNEQFF. DNA of the CDR3: TGTGCCAGTAGTATAATTGCGGAGGGCCGTAATGAGCAGTTCTTC. Based on the CDR3 plus reference TRBV19 and TRBJ2-1, the full variable domain is DGGITQSPKYLFRKEGQNVTLSCEQNLNHDAMYWYRQDPGQGLRLIYYSQIVNDFQKGDIAEGYSVSREKKESFPLTVTSAQKNPTAFYLCASSIIAEGRNEQFFGPGTRLTVL.

Regarding this clonotype: Mismatch with germline at one junction end may stem from a read error. The CDR3 reads CASSPSGGEYNKQFF. The CDR3 DNA follows: TGTGCCAGCAGCCCGAGCGGGGGGGAGTACAATAAGCAGTTCTTC. The V and J genes are TRBV7-3 and TRBJ2-1; 10 bases match TRBD2. This CDR3 has 15 amino acids. Germline CDR1 and CDR2: SGHTA and FQGTGA.

With regard to this clonotype: A read error may be the cause here, since a much bigger clone is one base away. The CDR3 spells CASSLVQGNTKAFF. In nucleotides, the CDR3 is TGTGCCAGCAGCTTAGTACAGGGGAACACTAAAGCTTTCTTT. The J gene is TRBJ1-1, the V gene TRBV7-9; 7 positions agree with TRBD1. Looked up from germline, CDR1 is SEHNR and CDR2 is FQNEAQ (reference sequence). The CDR3 runs 14 residues.

This sequence joins TRBV18 and TRBJ2-1, with D maybe TRBD2 (6 bases). CDR1 is KGHSH and CDR2 is LQKENI in the germline V gene. V was trimmed by 2 bases and J by 7 bases, leaving 15 bases between them. This CDR3 is 15 amino acids long. CDR3 loop: CASSPKPPAGNEQFF. The CDR3 DNA reads as TGTGCCAGCTCACCAAAGCCCCCGGCGGGGAATGAGCAGTTCTTC.

This clonotype occurred a few times. A much larger clone is a single base away; this may be a read error. DNA for the CDR3: TGTGCCAGCAGTTTCCCCTTCAGCGAGCAGTACTTC. This gives the protein CASSFPFSEQYF. This sequence joins TRBV28 and TRBJ2-7; no reliable D call. The ends were cut back, 3 bases at V and 6 bases at J, with 9 bases in the middle. The germline V gene has CDR1 MDHEN and CDR2 SYDVKM. This CDR3 is built from 12 residues.

This clonotype has at least ten counts. The V and J genes are TRBV6-2 or TRBV6-3 and TRBJ1-2, with 10 nucleotides matching TRBD1. CDR3 length: 15 amino acids. Germline CDR1 MNHEY, CDR2 SVGEGT. Unmatched junction bases numbered 12, after V lost 5 bases and J lost 9 bases. The CDR3 DNA sequence: TGTGCCAGCAGTGATCCGGGACAGGGGTCGGGCAGCTACACCTTC. The encoded protein is CASSDPGQGSGSYTF.

At least ten counts were recorded for this clonotype. The rearrangement joins TRBV19 to TRBJ1-1; unclear D gene. V was pared by 5 bases and J by 0 bases, with 10 bases between. Germline-derived CDR1 and CDR2 are LNHDA and SQIVND (reference sequence). This CDR3 is 14 amino acids long. CDR3 loop: CASSVSQVNTEAFF. In DNA, the CDR3 is TGTGCCAGTAGTGTCTCTCAGGTGAACACTGAAGCTTTCTTT.

The table lists this clonotype with many counts. The chain joins TRBV20-1 to TRBJ2-7, with TRBD2 matching over 11 bases. The V segment lost 1 base and the J segment 6 bases; nucleotides outside the gene matches: 2. The CDR3 loop spans 13 amino acids. Germline CDR1 and CDR2: DFQATT and SNEGSKA (reference sequence). The CDR3 DNA reads TGCAGTGCTAGAGTACTAGCGGGAGTCGAGCAGTACTTC. This codes for CSARVLAGVEQYF.

This clonotype was observed many times. The chain joins TRBV19 to TRBJ1-1, with D possibly being TRBD1 (6 bases). Deletions cut 9 bases from V and 0 bases from J, with 17 bases between. The CDR3 is 15 amino acids. From germline, CDR1 is LNHDA and CDR2 SQIVND (reference sequence). DNA for the CDR3: TGTGCCAGCACCCACGGGGGGGCGCTGAACACTGAAGCTTTCTTT. Translating it yields CASTHGGALNTEAFF.

In this sample, this clonotype turned up a few times. The chain uses TRBV11-2 and TRBJ2-2; TRBD2 might be the D (5 bases). Deletions cut 5 bases from V and 4 bases from J, with 17 bases between. Looked up from germline, CDR1 is SGHAT and CDR2 is FQNNGV. CDR3 length equals 16 residues. Here the CDR3 DNA reads TGTGCCAGCAGCCAGCCTGGGAGTGTGTTCACCGGGGAGCTGTTTTTT. Its translation: CASSQPGSVFTGELFF.

This clonotype was seen repeatedly, ten times or more. This rearrangement joins TRBV27 to TRBJ2-2, with 7 bases identical to TRBD2. The CDR3 is made up of 16 amino acids. CDR1 MNHEY and CDR2 SMNVEV come from the germline V gene (reference sequence). Unmatched junction bases numbered 6, after V lost 0 bases and J lost 5 bases. The CDR3 spells CASSLSPSGYTGELFF. As DNA, the CDR3 is TGTGCCAGCAGTTTATCGCCTAGCGGCTATACCGGGGAGCTGTTTTTT.

This clonotype was seen ten or more times. The chain recombines TRBV24-1 with TRBJ2-5; 7 nucleotides match TRBD1. V shed 3 bases, J shed 1 base, and the junction held 7 bases outside the gene matches. The CDR3 has 16 residues. The germline V gene encodes CDR1 KGHDR and CDR2 SFDVKD. CDR3 residues: CATSDPGQATQETQYF. In DNA, the CDR3 is TGTGCCACCAGTGATCCAGGACAGGCGACCCAAGAGACCCAGTACTTC.

Many counts were recorded for this clonotype. This chain connects TRBV6-2 or TRBV6-3 to TRBJ2-3; D is unclear. Germline CDR1 MNHEY, CDR2 SVGEGT. Trimming shortened V by 0 bases and J by 2 bases, and 12 bases separated the two germline ends. CDR3 length: 16 residues. In DNA, the CDR3 is TGTGCCAGCAGTTACTCGAGCCAGGCGCACACAGATACGCAGTATTTT. Protein sequence: CASSYSSQAHTDTQYF.

This chain connects TRBV11-2 to TRBJ2-3; possibly TRBD2 for D (7 bases). Germline V gives CDR1 SGHAT, CDR2 FQNNGV. The CDR3 is 18 amino acids. V gave up 5 bases and J gave up 2 bases, with 23 bases separating them. CDR3 amino acids: CASSPRGGGTFHTDTQYF. CDR3 coding DNA: TGTGCCAGCAGCCCTAGAGGGGGGGGGACTTTTCACACAGATACGCAGTATTTT.

The rearrangement uses TRBV18 and TRBJ1-4, with D unclear. V lost 3 bases, J lost 6 bases, and 14 bases lay in between. CDR3 size: 15 residues. Germline V gene lookup returns CDR1 KGHSH and CDR2 LQKENI. CDR3 DNA sequence: TGTGCCAGCTCACCCGCGGGAGTAAGGCATGAAAAACTGTTTTTT. This encodes CASSPAGVRHEKLFF. The full variable domain, rest sourced from reference TRBV18 and TRBJ1-4, is NAGVMQNPRHLVRRRGQEARLRCSPMKGHSHVYWYRQLPEEGLKFMVYLQKENIIDESGMPKERFSAEFPKEGPSILRIQQVVRGDSAAYFCASSPAGVRHEKLFFGSGTQLSVL.

Note on this clonotype: One base away lies a much larger clone, so this may be a sequencing read error. The chain recombines TRBV3-1 with TRBJ1-5; D is undetermined. CDR3 length: 17 residues. Germline V gene lookup returns CDR1 LGHDT and CDR2 YNNKEL (reference sequence). Trimming stripped 2 bases from V and 7 bases from J, with 21 bases between. The CDR3 DNA sequence: TGTGCCAGCAGCCAAACCCATTCGCTGTTTGGGGAACAGCCCCAGCATTTT. It codes for CASSQTHSLFGEQPQHF.

This clonotype was counted only a few times. The chain's CDR3 is CASSLGGRVYEQYF. The DNA of the CDR3 is TGTGCCAGCAGTTTAGGTGGGAGGGTTTACGAGCAGTACTTC. The chain employs TRBV12-3 or TRBV12-4 and TRBJ2-7; 7 nucleotides agree with TRBD2. The CDR3 has 14 residues. Unmatched junction bases numbered 4, after V lost 1 base and J lost 4 bases.

Comments on this clonotype: A clone one base away is much larger, so this may be a read error. This CDR3 is missing its conserved last phenylalanine or tryptophan, likely due to a read error. The chain combines TRBV10-2 with TRBJ1-2; D unclear. Germline CDR1 is WSHSY and CDR2 is SAAADI. CDR3 length equals 17 residues. The CDR3 protein is CAISESRPARTNYGYTS. The CDR3 coding sequence is TGTGCCATCAGTGAGTCCAGACCCGCTCGGACTAACTATGGCTACACCTCC.

This clonotype is a singleton in its sample. The chain is built from TRBV4-3 and TRBJ2-1, with D possibly matching TRBD2 (6 bases). Germline-derived CDR1 and CDR2 are LGHNA and YSLEER. This CDR3 contains 17 residues. V lost 0 bases, J lost 9 bases, and 21 bases lay in between. The CDR3 DNA reads as TGCGCCAGCAGCCAAGATCGAGGCGCTCACGGGGGTAGTGAGCAGTTCTTC. Translation: CASSQDRGAHGGSEQFF.

V and J are TRBV29-1 and TRBJ2-1; a weak D match, TRBD1 (6 bases). This CDR3 is built from 14 residues. V was clipped by 4 bases and J by 12 bases, with 22 bases between them. Germline V gives CDR1 SQVTM, CDR2 ANQGSEA. CDR3 residues: CSVGGTGSPGRQFF. CDR3 nucleotides: TGCAGCGTTGGTGGTACAGGGAGTCCAGGGAGGCAGTTCTTC.

Concerning this clonotype: A clone one base away is much larger, so this may be a read error. The V call is TRBV28, the J call TRBJ2-7; D is possibly TRBD2 (6 bases). Germline V CDR1 and CDR2: MDHEN, SYDVKM. This CDR3 is built from 14 residues. In nucleotides, the CDR3 is TGTGTCTCAGCAGGGTCGGGACTCTCCTACGGGCAGTACTTC. Amino acids: CVSAGSGLSYGQYF.